The clone carrying this T cell receptor beta chain was seen only a few times. Its antigen is undetermined. This CDR3 comprises 15 residues. Trimming removed 2 bases from V and 7 bases from J; junction bases left unmatched: 10. Germline V gene lookup returns CDR1 GTSNPN and CDR2 SVGIG (reference sequence). The sample originates from a study of T cells in Graves' hyperthyroidism and ophthalmopathy. Authors of the study amplified TCR beta CDR3 regions from RNA transcripts. An initial round of RT-PCR targeting the TCR CDR3 relied on the HTBI primer set. TCRdb reprocessed the multiplex PCR reads via MiXCR and lists one record per CDR3 protein. The table shows about 570,000 distinct CDR3 sequences, with 46% occurring only once. Study-level points and caveats: Model-based prediction identified ophthalmopathy a median 6.5 months prior to its onset.

This TCR came from an adult woman with Graves' disease, either hyperthyroidism or ophthalmopathy (not recorded which). The sample comprised peripheral blood or thyroid tissue (not recorded which). The rearrangement joins TRBV30 to TRBJ1-2; the match to TRBD1 covers 10 bases. The CDR3 bases are TGTGCCTGGAGTCCAGGGGACAGGGGCATTCCTGGCTACACCTTC. Translating it yields CAWSPGDRGIPGYTF.